These 14 T cell receptor beta chains were sequenced from one sample in a study of T cell responses to AZD1222 COVID-19 vaccine. Assay: immunoSEQ multiplex PCR; the TCRdb copy retains only in-frame clones and omits some. There are about 150,000 clones in the sample; 92% occur only once, and 2.5% to 3.5% lies in the top ten. The sample consisted of peripheral blood, taken 28 days after the second AZD1222 dose. The source is an adult who received the AZD1222 COVID-19 vaccine.

The V and J genes are TRBV6-2 or TRBV6-3 and TRBJ2-5; 10 nucleotides match TRBD2. The trim removed 2 bases at V and 2 bases at J, leaving 2 bases unmatched. The CDR3 sequence is 15 residues long. From germline, CDR1 is MNHEY and CDR2 SVGEGT. CDR3 amino acids: CASSYDSGGQETQYF. The CDR3, as DNA: TGTGCCAGCAGTTACGATAGCGGGGGGCAAGAGACCCAGTACTTC.

This clone was recorded only once. The chain combines TRBV4-1 with TRBJ2-1; tentatively, D is TRBD2 (6 bases). Per germline, CDR1 MGHRA and CDR2 YSYEKL. The CDR3 runs to 15 residues. V lost 6 bases to trimming and J lost 3 bases, with 15 bases between them. CDR3 sequence (DNA): TGCGCCAGCAGAATACCGGGACTGGGCTACAATGAGCAGTTCTTC. This sequence encodes CASRIPGLGYNEQFF.

This sequence joins TRBV6-2 or TRBV6-3 and TRBJ2-3, with TRBD2 matching 14 bases. Per germline, CDR1 MNHEY and CDR2 SVGEGT. The CDR3 is 18 amino acids. V gave up 5 bases and J gave up 0 bases; unmatched junction bases: 7. The CDR3: CASSRRLAGGSSTDTQYF. CDR3 in DNA: TGTGCCAGCAGTCGGAGACTAGCGGGAGGGTCTAGCACAGATACGCAGTATTTT.

This clone was found once. The chain joins TRBV5-1 to TRBJ1-5; no reliable D call. The CDR3 has 15 residues. Germline CDR1 SGHRS, CDR2 YFSETQ. Trimming removed 1 base from V and 0 bases from J, with 8 bases in between. For the CDR3, the DNA is TGCGCCAGCAGCTTGAGCGTTGGTAGCAATCAGCCCCAGCATTTT. Amino acid sequence: CASSLSVGSNQPQHF.

The V call is TRBV2, the J call TRBJ2-5, with TRBD1 matching 8 bases. Trimming at V came to 4 bases and at J to 4 bases, leaving 5 bases not matched to a gene. The germline V gene encodes CDR1 SNHLY and CDR2 FYNNEI. The CDR3 consists of 14 residues. The CDR3 is CASSVGRGRETQYF. The CDR3 DNA is TGTGCCAGCAGTGTCGGCAGGGGGCGAGAGACCCAGTACTTC.

The V and J genes are TRBV5-1 and TRBJ1-1; 8 bases match TRBD1. Germline V CDR1 and CDR2: SGHRS, YFSETQ. V dropped 6 bases and J dropped 0; count of bases not matched to a gene: 10. The CDR3 has 16 residues. CDR3 in DNA: TGCGCCAGCAAATCGGGGACAGGAACTATGAACACTGAAGCTTTCTTT. Its translation is CASKSGTGTMNTEAFF.

J is TRBJ2-1 and V is TRBV10-3; 8 nucleotides agree with TRBD1. CDR1 is ENHRY, CDR2 SYGVKD, per germline. J lost 8 bases, V lost 6 bases, and 6 bases had no gene match. The CDR3 totals 13 residues. The CDR3 protein is CAIRETGEDEQFF. Here the CDR3 DNA reads TGTGCCATCAGAGAGACAGGGGAGGATGAGCAGTTCTTC.

The chain combines TRBV6-1 with TRBJ2-5; maybe TRBD2 (6 bases). The CDR3 sequence is 17 residues long. V shed 2 bases and J shed 1 base, with 17 bases lying between them. CDR1 and CDR2 (germline): MNHNS, SASEGT. The CDR3 nucleotides read TGTGCCAGCAGTGAACGGTGGGTACTAGCCGCCCAAGAGACCCAGTACTTC. Its protein product is CASSERWVLAAQETQYF.

The chain joins TRBV7-9 to TRBJ1-2; 8 positions agree with TRBD1. V lost 5 bases and J lost 4; bases outside the gene matches: 9. In germline, CDR1 is SEHNR, CDR2 FQNEAQ (reference sequence). This CDR3 contains 15 residues. Here the CDR3 reads CASSLLPGQAYGYTF. For the CDR3, the DNA is TGTGCCAGCAGCCTACTACCGGGACAGGCCTATGGCTACACCTTC.

A single count supports this clone. The V gene is TRBV30, the J gene TRBJ1-4, with 8 bases fitting TRBD1. Germline V lookup: CDR1 GTSNPN, CDR2 SVGIG (reference sequence). The length of the CDR3 is 14 residues. After removal of 1 base from V and 7 bases from J, the junction contained 5 bases not matched to a gene. The CDR3 loop reads CAWSDTGGSEKLFF. The CDR3 DNA reads TGTGCCTGGAGTGACACAGGGGGTAGTGAAAAACTGTTTTTT.

This sequence joins TRBV11-3 and TRBJ1-4; D uncertain. From germline, CDR1 is SGHNT and CDR2 YENEEA. V gave up 5 bases and J gave up 14 bases, with 15 bases separating them. The CDR3 spans 12 residues. CDR3 in amino acids: CASSPKLGNLFF. DNA for the CDR3: TGTGCCAGCAGCCCGAAGTTAGGGAACCTGTTTTTT. Based on the CDR3 plus reference TRBV11-3 and TRBJ1-4, the full variable domain is EAGVVQSPRYKIIEKKQPVAFWCNPISGHNTLYWYLQNLGQGPELLIRYENEEAVDDSQLPKDRFSAERLKGVDSTLKIQPAELGDSAVYLCASSPKLGNLFFGSGTQLSVL.

The chain recombines TRBV27 with TRBJ2-7; D ambiguous. Per the germline V gene, CDR1 is MNHEY and CDR2 is SMNVEV (reference sequence). The CDR3 runs 14 residues. V lost 2 bases to trimming and J lost 2 bases, with 10 bases between them. Here the CDR3 DNA reads TGTGCCAGCAGTTTACGTCCCCCCCCCTACGAGCAGTACTTC. It encodes CASSLRPPPYEQYF.

The chain joins TRBV6-5 to TRBJ2-7; 8 bases are shared with TRBD1. The junction had 4 bases not matched to a gene; V was cut back by 5 bases and J by 4 bases. Germline CDR1 MNHEY, CDR2 SVGAGI. CDR3 length: 13 residues. The CDR3 bases are TGTGCCAGCAGTCCAGGGGGCCCGTACGAGCAGTACTTC. Translating gives CASSPGGPYEQYF.

The chain recombines TRBV23-1 with TRBJ2-5; D perhaps matches TRBD2 (6 bases). TRBV23-1 is an open reading frame, and its role is uncertain. V was trimmed by 4 bases and J by 4 bases, leaving 10 bases between them. The CDR3 runs 13 residues. This CDR3 reads CASSRGESETQYF. In nucleotides, the CDR3 is TGCGCCAGCAGTCGCGGGGAATCAGAGACCCAGTACTTC.